This section outlines one T cell receptor (beta chain) sequence together with its context. The entry originates in a study of blood T cell repertoires in COVID-19. At the level of the study: Specimens from acute and convalescent COVID-19 originated in the United States, Italy and Spain.

Participants, about 18 to 95 years old, spanned 24 US areas. Participants' reported clinical history set cohort assignment. Recovered status in Cohort 3 required two negative PCRs, clearance, or symptom resolution. The germline gives CDR1 SGHNT, CDR2 YYREEE (reference sequence). V shed 1 base, J shed 2 bases, and the junction held 8 bases outside the gene matches. CDR3 length: 16 residues. Assay: immunoSEQ multiplex PCR; the TCRdb copy retains only in-frame clones and omits some. The repertoire holds 210,000 or so clones, with roughly nine tenths as singletons. The rearrangement links TRBV5-4 to TRBJ2-5; 7 nucleotides align to TRBD2. Input material: PBMCs or T cells enriched from blood (not recorded which). This TCR was recovered from a man aged 25 to 40 who had recovered from COVID-19. The CDR3 protein is CASSLWSSGLQETQYF. CDR3 bases: TGTGCCAGCAGCTTGTGGTCTAGCGGACTTCAAGAGACCCAGTACTTC.